Sequencing of this TCR beta chain was carried out in a study of response to subunit inactivated influenza vaccine. General study results and limits: With each seasonal influenza vaccination, the authors suggested, few new T cells are recruited.

In its sample, this clonotype was seen a few times. As yet, its antigen is unknown. One end of the junction does not line up with germline, which may come from a read error. The CDR3 loop spans 10 amino acids. TCRdb ran MiXCR on the RT-PCR reads and lists one entry per CDR3 protein. This table has hundreds of thousands of distinct CDR3 sequences, 14% appearing once. The sequences come from PBMCs from blood, collected 14 to 15 days before vaccination. The sequence derives from a man aged 50 to 59 who received an inactivated influenza vaccine. The chain links TRBV12-3 or TRBV12-4 to TRBJ1-2; possible D gene TRBD1, 5 bases. In nucleotides, the CDR3 is TGTGCCAGCAGTGTCCGGGACCTACAGTTC. Its translation is CASSVRDLQF.